This T cell receptor (beta chain) was identified in a study of post-analysis software for immune sequencing data. Notes on the study in general: Multiple sclerosis patients had significantly lower normalized Chao1 diversity than controls. Four or five TRBV segments, TRBV5-6, TRBV5-1 and TRBV20-1 among them, were found more frequent in patients than controls.

Tagging with unique molecular identifiers was a feature of the TCR beta cDNA libraries. TCRdb called the PCR reads again in MiXCR, with one record for every CDR3 protein. The repertoire has roughly 620,000 distinct CDR3 sequences, 44% of them found once; the top ten carry about 1.5%. Germline loops: CDR1 SGHKS, CDR2 YYEKEE (reference sequence). With 0 bases removed from V and 6 bases from J, the gap between germline ends came to 9 bases. The CDR3 contains 13 residues. This clonotype was detected only a few times. Antigen unknown. This TCR was recovered from a girl under 18 with multiple sclerosis. The sequenced sample was blood. The V gene is TRBV5-5, the J gene TRBJ1-2; D is unclear. The CDR3 coding sequence is TGTGCCAGCAGCTTGGGATGGACTGATGGCTACACCTTC. Amino acid sequence: CASSLGWTDGYTF. The full variable domain, rest sourced from reference TRBV5-5 and TRBJ1-2, is DAGVTQSPTHLIKTRGQQVTLRCSPISGHKSVSWYQQVLGQGPQFIFQYYEKEERGRGNFPDRFSARQFPNYSSELNVNALLLGDSALYLCASSLGWTDGYTFGSGTRLTVV.